This passage covers 20 T cell receptor beta chains from one sample sequenced in a study of CD8 T cells in Susac syndrome. It was with random hexamers that roughly 0.5 to 1 ug RNA was reverse transcribed. TCRdb called the immunoSEQ multiplex PCR reads again in MiXCR, with one record for every CDR3 protein. The sample yields about 140,000 distinct CDR3 sequences, 94% seen once. Sequenced: CD8+ T cells from PBMCs. The receptor source for this set is a human donor in good health.

The V gene is TRBV7-9, the J gene TRBJ2-1; TRBD2 might be the D (6 bases). The germline CDR1 and CDR2 sequences are SEHNR and FQNEAQ (reference sequence). Trimming pared 6 bases from V and 8 bases from J, leaving 17 bases between. The CDR3 spans 14 residues. The CDR3 spells CASSSAGSMDEQFF. DNA for the CDR3: TGTGCCAGCAGTTCTGCCGGGAGTATGGATGAGCAGTTCTTC.

The chain uses TRBV9 and TRBJ2-7; D remains unclear. The CDR3 is made up of 15 amino acids. Germline V lookup: CDR1 SGDLS, CDR2 YYNGEE. With 3 bases removed from V and 4 bases from J, the gap between germline ends came to 17 bases. The CDR3 DNA follows: TGTGCCAGCAGCGCAAAAACCCGGGTCCTATACGAGCAGTACTTC. It yields the protein CASSAKTRVLYEQYF.

A word on this clonotype: The conserved final phenylalanine or tryptophan is absent from the CDR3, which likely points to a read error. It is unclear where the CDR3 begins or ends on the DNA, so no DNA is shown, and the CDR3 is as TCRdb lists it. The chain couples TRBV6-4 to TRBJ2-7. The CDR3 totals 12 residues, both ends included. Germline V gene sequence: CDR1 MRHNA, CDR2 SNTAGT. The CDR3 protein is CASSRNLRAVLR.

The chain recombines TRBV3-1 with TRBJ2-1; 9 positions agree with TRBD2. CDR3 length: 16 residues. The V and J ends lost 1 base and 9 bases, in that order; junction bases with no gene match: 10. CDR1 and CDR2 (germline): LGHDT, YNNKEL (reference sequence). The CDR3 is CASSQVVAGAHGEQFF. In DNA form, the CDR3 reads TGTGCCAGCAGCCAAGTGGTAGCGGGAGCCCACGGTGAGCAGTTCTTC.

The chain uses TRBV4-3 and TRBJ2-3; D perhaps matches TRBD2 (5 bases). V lost 4 bases and J lost 0, with 14 bases in between. Per germline, CDR1 LGHNA and CDR2 YSLEER. This CDR3 has 16 amino acids. The CDR3, as DNA: TGCGCCAGCAGCCCCGAAGCGGAACCTAGCACAGATACGCAGTATTTT. Encoded protein: CASSPEAEPSTDTQYF.

V usage is TRBV27 and J usage is TRBJ2-7; 7 bases agree with TRBD2. Germline values: CDR1 MNHEY, CDR2 SMNVEV (reference sequence). The J segment lost 5 bases and the V segment lost 6 bases, leaving 7 bases of the junction unmatched. CDR3 length: 13 residues. CDR3 in amino acids: CASSPGGSNEQYF. CDR3 nucleotides: TGTGCCAGCAGCCCCGGGGGGAGTAACGAGCAGTACTTC.

The rearrangement joins TRBV7-9 to TRBJ2-2; D may be TRBD1 (5 bases). Germline CDR1 SEHNR, CDR2 FQNEAQ (reference sequence). Trimming took 4 bases from V and 1 from J, leaving 10 bases between them. The length of the CDR3 is 15 residues. Here the CDR3 reads CASSSDKRNTGELFF. DNA for the CDR3: TGTGCCAGCAGCTCGGACAAAAGGAACACCGGGGAGCTGTTTTTT.

The rearrangement uses TRBV27 and TRBJ1-5; tentative D call: TRBD1 (5 bases). Per germline, CDR1 MNHEY and CDR2 SMNVEV (reference sequence). The CDR3 spans 14 residues. V was clipped by 3 bases and J by 2 bases, with 8 bases between them. The CDR3 here is CASSFGAGNQPQHF. For the CDR3, the DNA is TGTGCCAGCAGTTTTGGGGCTGGCAATCAGCCCCAGCATTTT.

The chain carries TRBV7-3 and TRBJ2-2; D is possibly TRBD1 or TRBD2 (5 bases each). The CDR3 consists of 13 residues. With 4 bases removed from V and 4 bases from J, the gap between germline ends came to 7 bases. CDR1 is SGHTA, CDR2 FQGTGA, per germline. CDR3 loop: CASSWGTTGELFF. DNA of the CDR3: TGTGCCAGCAGCTGGGGGACCACCGGGGAGCTGTTTTTT.

V gene TRBV7-9 combines with J gene TRBJ2-1; D possibly matches TRBD1 or TRBD2 (5 bases each). The CDR3 runs to 14 residues. Germline V gene data show CDR1 as SEHNR and CDR2 as FQNEAQ (reference sequence). V gave up 1 base and J gave up 6 bases, with 10 bases separating them. DNA for the CDR3: TGTGCCAGCAGCTTAGAGGCAGGGAGCAATGAGCAGTTCTTC. Residues: CASSLEAGSNEQFF.

The chain joins TRBV18 to TRBJ1-5; unclear D gene. Trimming pared 3 bases from V and 5 bases from J, leaving 8 bases between. Per the germline V gene, CDR1 is KGHSH and CDR2 is LQKENI. The CDR3 is 13 residues long. The CDR3 sequence is CASSPDGDQPQHF. The CDR3 nucleotides read TGTGCCAGCTCACCGGATGGGGATCAGCCCCAGCATTTT.

The chain joins TRBV6-5 to TRBJ2-3, with unresolved D. Germline V gives CDR1 MNHEY, CDR2 SVGAGI. Trimming pared 10 bases from V and 2 bases from J, leaving 10 bases between. The CDR3 covers 12 residues. In nucleotides, the CDR3 is TGTGCCACTACCTTCGACACAGATACGCAGTATTTT. This gives the protein CATTFDTDTQYF.

The DNA for the CDR3 is TGCGCCAGCAGCCAGGGGGGGTCCGAGGAGTACGAGCAGTACTTC. It translates to CASSQGGSEEYEQYF. The V call is TRBV4-3, the J call TRBJ2-7, with TRBD2 matching 7 bases. Germline CDR1 reads LGHNA; CDR2 reads YSLEER. This CDR3 spans 15 amino acids. V lost 3 bases, J lost 4 bases, and 9 bases stayed unmatched.

This chain links TRBV4-2 with TRBJ2-2, with D possibly matching TRBD2 (5 bases). Germline CDR1 is LGHNA and CDR2 is YNFKEQ. CDR3 length equals 17 residues. Trimming left V 0 bases short and J 5 bases short, with 16 bases between. The CDR3 DNA is TGTGCCAGCAGCCAAGACCCGCCAGCGGAACTAACCGGGGAGCTGTTTTTT. Translating it yields CASSQDPPAELTGELFF.

The rearrangement links TRBV20-1 to TRBJ1-5; D may be TRBD1 (6 bases). Per germline, CDR1 DFQATT and CDR2 SNEGSKA (reference sequence). V lost 3 bases and J lost 0, with 12 bases in between. The length of the CDR3 is 15 residues. CDR3 sequence reads: CSASRRGYSNQPQHF. The CDR3 bases are TGCAGTGCTAGTCGAAGGGGGTATAGCAATCAGCCCCAGCATTTT.

CDR3 loop: CASSPAGYSGKYEQYF. CDR3 in DNA: TGTGCCAGCAGCCCAGCCGGGTATAGCGGGAAGTACGAGCAGTACTTC. The chain carries TRBV3-1 and TRBJ2-7; 8 bases line up with TRBD2. The germline gives CDR1 LGHDT, CDR2 YNNKEL (reference sequence). The CDR3 is made up of 16 amino acids. The junction had 12 bases not matched to a gene; V was cut back by 4 bases and J by 4 bases.

The chain employs TRBV6-5 and TRBJ2-5, with D tentatively TRBD2 (5 bases). Germline V CDR1 and CDR2: MNHEY, SVGAGI. The CDR3 is 15 amino acids. V shed 0 bases and J shed 5 bases, with 13 bases lying between them. The CDR3 bases are TGTGCCAGCAGTTACTCGAACGGGGTGTCCGAGACCCAGTACTTC. Translating gives CASSYSNGVSETQYF.

There are a few counts of this clonotype. J is TRBJ2-7 and V is TRBV27, with D possibly TRBD1 on 5 matching bases. Germline V gene lookup returns CDR1 MNHEY and CDR2 SMNVEV (reference sequence). The germline V and J ends were trimmed by 4 bases and 2 bases, with 15 bases remaining between them. CDR3 length: 15 residues. CDR3 nucleotides: TGTGCCAGCAGTTCCCTCATTGGGGCCACCTACGAGCAGTACTTC. Translated, it gives CASSSLIGATYEQYF.

CDR3 region: CSVEGGDTGELFF. CDR3 DNA sequence: TGCAGCGTTGAAGGGGGGGACACCGGGGAGCTGTTTTTT. The chain uses TRBV29-1 and TRBJ2-2; a possible D gene is TRBD2 (6 bases). Trimming took 1 base from V and 3 from J, leaving 6 bases between them. Germline V gene lookup returns CDR1 SQVTM and CDR2 ANQGSEA. The CDR3 covers 13 residues.

The chain uses TRBV11-2 and TRBJ2-1; TRBD1 is a possible D gene (6 bases). The germline CDR1 and CDR2 sequences are SGHAT and FQNNGV. With 5 bases removed from V and 8 bases from J, the gap between germline ends came to 19 bases. The length of the CDR3 is 15 residues. The CDR3 DNA is TGTGCCAGCAGCCCTCCACACAGGGCTGGGGATGAGCAGTTCTTC. Protein product: CASSPPHRAGDEQFF.